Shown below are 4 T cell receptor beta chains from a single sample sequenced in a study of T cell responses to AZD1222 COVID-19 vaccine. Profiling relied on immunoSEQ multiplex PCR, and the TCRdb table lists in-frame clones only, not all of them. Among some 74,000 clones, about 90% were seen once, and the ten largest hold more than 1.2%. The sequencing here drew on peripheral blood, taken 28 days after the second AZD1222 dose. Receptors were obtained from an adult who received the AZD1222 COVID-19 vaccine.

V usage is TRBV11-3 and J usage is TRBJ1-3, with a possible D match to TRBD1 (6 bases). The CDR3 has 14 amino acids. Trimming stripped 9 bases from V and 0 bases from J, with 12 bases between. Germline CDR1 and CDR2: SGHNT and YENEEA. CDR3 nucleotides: TGTGCCAGACACGGGGGCCGCTCTGGAAACACCATATATTTT. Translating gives CARHGGRSGNTIYF.

The CDR3 loop reads CASSQVRGDGYTF. In nucleotides, the CDR3 is TGTGCCAGCAGCCAAGTCCGGGGAGACGGCTACACCTTC. This sequence joins TRBV4-2 and TRBJ1-2, with no clear D. The CDR3 length is 13 residues. Germline V gene sequence: CDR1 LGHNA, CDR2 YNFKEQ. The ends were cut back, 1 base at V and 8 bases at J, with 11 bases in the middle.

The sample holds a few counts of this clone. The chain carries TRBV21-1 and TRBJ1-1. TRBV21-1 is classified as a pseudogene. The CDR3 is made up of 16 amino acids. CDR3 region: CASSKREGVIGTEAFF. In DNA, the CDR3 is TGTGCCAGCAGCAAAAGGGAGGGGGTAATAGGCACTGAAGCTTTCTTT.

The CDR3 loop reads CATSREDRATEAFF. The CDR3 region has the DNA TGTGCCACCAGCAGAGAAGACAGGGCCACTGAAGCTTTCTTT. The chain uses TRBV15 and TRBJ1-1; 7 nucleotides align to TRBD1. V lost 0 bases and J lost 4; bases outside the gene matches: 2. The germline V gene has CDR1 LNHNV and CDR2 YYDKDF (reference sequence). The length of the CDR3 is 14 residues.